This T cell receptor beta chain was sequenced for a study of cytomegalovirus exposure and HLA in healthy donors. General observations from the study: Among TCR beta chains, those listed as cytomegalovirus-associated numbered about 160.

Use of 60 Vbeta and 13 Jbeta primers characterized the PCR. The method was immunoSEQ multiplex PCR; TCRdb's version includes in-frame clones alone and lacks a portion of them. The data contain about 190,000 clones, 82% of them singletons. Note on this clone: Its antigen remains unidentified.

CDR1 and CDR2 (germline): MNHEY, SVGAGI. The CDR3 has 15 amino acids. Deletions cut 2 bases from V and 0 bases from J, with 11 bases between. The V gene is TRBV6-5, the J gene TRBJ2-7; TRBD2 is a possible D gene (6 bases). This receptor was identified in a woman younger than 35 in good health and CMV-seronegative. Source material: PBMCs. The CDR3 here is CASSYEGGVSYEQYF. CDR3 coding DNA: TGTGCCAGCAGTTACGAGGGCGGGGTCTCCTACGAGCAGTACTTC.